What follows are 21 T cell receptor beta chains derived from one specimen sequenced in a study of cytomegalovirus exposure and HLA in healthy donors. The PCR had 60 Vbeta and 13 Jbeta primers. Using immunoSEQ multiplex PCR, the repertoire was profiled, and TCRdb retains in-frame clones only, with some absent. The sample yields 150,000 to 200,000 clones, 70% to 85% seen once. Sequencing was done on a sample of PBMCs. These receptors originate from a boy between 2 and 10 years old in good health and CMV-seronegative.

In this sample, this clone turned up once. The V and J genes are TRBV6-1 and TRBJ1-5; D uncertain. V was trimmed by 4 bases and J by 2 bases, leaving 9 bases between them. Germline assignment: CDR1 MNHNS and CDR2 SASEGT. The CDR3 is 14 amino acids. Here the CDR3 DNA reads TGTGCCAGCAGTGCCGTGGGAGGCAATCAGCCCCAGCATTTT. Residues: CASSAVGGNQPQHF.

CDR3 region: CASSHPPWQGSSYEQYF. CDR3 nucleotides: TGCGCCAGCAGCCATCCCCCGTGGCAGGGAAGTTCCTACGAGCAGTACTTC. The chain combines TRBV4-1 with TRBJ2-7; D possibly corresponds to TRBD1 (5 bases). The V gene lost 3 bases and the J gene lost 1 base, with 19 bases spanning the gap. The CDR3 sequence is 17 residues long. CDR1 is MGHRA, CDR2 YSYEKL, per germline.

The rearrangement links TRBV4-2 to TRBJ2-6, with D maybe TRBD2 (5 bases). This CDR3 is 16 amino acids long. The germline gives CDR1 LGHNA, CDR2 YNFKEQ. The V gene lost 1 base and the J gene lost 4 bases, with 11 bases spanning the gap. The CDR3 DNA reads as TGTGCCAGCAGCCAAGGGGAGCTAGCCGGGGCCAACGTCCTGACTTTC. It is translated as CASSQGELAGANVLTF.

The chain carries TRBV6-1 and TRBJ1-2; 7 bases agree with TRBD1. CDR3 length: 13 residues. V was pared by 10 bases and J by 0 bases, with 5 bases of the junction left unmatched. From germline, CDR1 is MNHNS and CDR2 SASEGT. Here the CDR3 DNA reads TGTGCCACTAAGAGGGGGCCTAACTATGGCTACACCTTC. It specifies CATKRGPNYGYTF.

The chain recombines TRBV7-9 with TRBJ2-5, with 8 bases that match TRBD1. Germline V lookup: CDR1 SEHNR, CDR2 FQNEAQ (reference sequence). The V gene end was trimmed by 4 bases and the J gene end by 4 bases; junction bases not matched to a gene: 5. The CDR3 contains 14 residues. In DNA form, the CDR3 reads TGTGCCAGCAGCTCGACAGGGGTCAGAGAGACCCAGTACTTC. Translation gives CASSSTGVRETQYF.

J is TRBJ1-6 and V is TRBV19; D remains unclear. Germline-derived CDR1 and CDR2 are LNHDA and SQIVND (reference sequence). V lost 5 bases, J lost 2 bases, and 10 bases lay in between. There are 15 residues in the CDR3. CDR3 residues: CASSPSGAYNSPLHF. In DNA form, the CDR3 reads TGTGCCAGTAGTCCCTCCGGGGCCTATAATTCACCCCTCCACTTT.

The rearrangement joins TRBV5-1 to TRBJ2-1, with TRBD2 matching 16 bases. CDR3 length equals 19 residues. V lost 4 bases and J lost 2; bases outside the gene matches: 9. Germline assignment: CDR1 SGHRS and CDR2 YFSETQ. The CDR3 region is CASSGPGLAGGQTYNEQFF. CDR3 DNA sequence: TGCGCCAGCAGCGGACCGGGACTAGCGGGGGGGCAAACCTACAATGAGCAGTTCTTC.

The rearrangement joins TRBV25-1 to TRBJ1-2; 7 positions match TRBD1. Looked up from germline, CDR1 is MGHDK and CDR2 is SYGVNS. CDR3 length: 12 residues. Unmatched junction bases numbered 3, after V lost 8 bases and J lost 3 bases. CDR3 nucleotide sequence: TGTGCCAGCCAGGGACAGCACTATGGCTACACCTTC. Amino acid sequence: CASQGQHYGYTF.

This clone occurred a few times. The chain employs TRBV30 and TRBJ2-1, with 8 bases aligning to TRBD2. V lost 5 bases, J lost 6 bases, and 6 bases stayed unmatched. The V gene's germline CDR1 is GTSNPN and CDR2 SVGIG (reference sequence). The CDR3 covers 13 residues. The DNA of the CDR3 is TGTGCCTGGCGGGGGGGCGAAATCAATGAGCAGTTCTTC. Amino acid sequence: CAWRGGEINEQFF.

The CDR3 sequence: CASSPNSQPQHF. In nucleotides, the CDR3 is TGTGCCAGCAGTCCCAATAGTCAGCCCCAGCATTTT. The chain recombines TRBV27 with TRBJ1-5; D gene uncertain. Germline CDR1 is MNHEY and CDR2 is SMNVEV (reference sequence). The CDR3 runs 12 residues. V dropped 5 bases and J dropped 6 bases, with 8 bases sitting between them.

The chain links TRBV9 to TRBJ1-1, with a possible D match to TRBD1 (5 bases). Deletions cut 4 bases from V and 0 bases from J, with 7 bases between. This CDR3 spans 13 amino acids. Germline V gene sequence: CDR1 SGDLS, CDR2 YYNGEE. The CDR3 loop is CASSTGLNTEAFF. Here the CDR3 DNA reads TGTGCCAGCAGCACAGGACTGAACACTGAAGCTTTCTTT.

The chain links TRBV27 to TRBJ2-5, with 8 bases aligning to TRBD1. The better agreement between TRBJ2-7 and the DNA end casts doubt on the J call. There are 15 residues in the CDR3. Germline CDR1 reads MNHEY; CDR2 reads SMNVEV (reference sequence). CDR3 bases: TGTGCCAGCACCCTAACAGGGGGGAGCTCCTACGAGCAGTACTTC. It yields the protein CASTLTGGSSYEQYF.

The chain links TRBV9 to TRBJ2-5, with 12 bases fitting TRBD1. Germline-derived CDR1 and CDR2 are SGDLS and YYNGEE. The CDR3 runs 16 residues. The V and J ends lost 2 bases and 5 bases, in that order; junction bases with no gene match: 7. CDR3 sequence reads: CASSVGTGGATETQYF. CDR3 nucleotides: TGTGCCAGCAGCGTTGGGACAGGGGGCGCCACGGAGACCCAGTACTTC.

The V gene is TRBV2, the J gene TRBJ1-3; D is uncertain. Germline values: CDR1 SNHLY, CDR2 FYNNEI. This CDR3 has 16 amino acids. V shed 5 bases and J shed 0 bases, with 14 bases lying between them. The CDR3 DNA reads TGTGCCAGCAGTATCTCAGGCCCCATCTCTGGAAACACCATATATTTT. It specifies CASSISGPISGNTIYF. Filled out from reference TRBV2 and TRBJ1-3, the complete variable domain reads EPEVTQTPSHQVTQMGQEVILRCVPISNHLYFYWYRQILGQKVEFLVSFYNNEISEKSEIFDDQFSVERPDGSNFTLKIRSTKLEDSAMYFCASSISGPISGNTIYFGEGSWLTVV.

The CDR3 is CATSGGARETQYF. CDR3 bases: TGTGCCACCAGCGGGGGGGCCAGGGAGACCCAGTACTTC. The chain links TRBV15 to TRBJ2-5, with D perhaps TRBD2 (7 bases). The germline V gene encodes CDR1 LNHNV and CDR2 YYDKDF (reference sequence). The V end was cut by 5 bases, the J end by 5 bases, with 12 bases between. There are 13 residues in the CDR3.

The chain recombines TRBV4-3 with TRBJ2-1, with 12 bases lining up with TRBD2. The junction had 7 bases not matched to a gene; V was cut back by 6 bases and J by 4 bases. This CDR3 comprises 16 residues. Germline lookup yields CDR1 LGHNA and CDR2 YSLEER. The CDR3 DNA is TGCGCCAGCAGACTCCGACTAGCGGGGGCTTACAATGAGCAGTTCTTC. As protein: CASRLRLAGAYNEQFF.

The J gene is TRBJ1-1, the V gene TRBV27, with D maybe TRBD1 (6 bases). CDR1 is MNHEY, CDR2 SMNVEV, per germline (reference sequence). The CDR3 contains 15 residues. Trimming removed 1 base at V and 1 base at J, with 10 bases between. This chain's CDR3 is CASSLFTGRNTEAFF. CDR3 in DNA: TGTGCCAGCAGTTTATTTACAGGGAGGAACACTGAAGCTTTCTTT.

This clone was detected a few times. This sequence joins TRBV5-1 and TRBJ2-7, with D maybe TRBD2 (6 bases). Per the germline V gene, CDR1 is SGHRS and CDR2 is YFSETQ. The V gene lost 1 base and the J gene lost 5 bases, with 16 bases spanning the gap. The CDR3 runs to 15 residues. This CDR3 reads CASSLRARDFNEQYF. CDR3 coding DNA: TGCGCCAGCAGCTTGAGGGCCAGGGACTTCAACGAGCAGTACTTC.

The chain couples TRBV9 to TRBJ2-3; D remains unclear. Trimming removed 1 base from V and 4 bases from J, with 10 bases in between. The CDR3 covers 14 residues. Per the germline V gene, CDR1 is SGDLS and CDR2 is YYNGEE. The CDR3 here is CASSVRSGADTQYF. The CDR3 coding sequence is TGTGCCAGCAGCGTACGATCGGGTGCAGATACGCAGTATTTT.

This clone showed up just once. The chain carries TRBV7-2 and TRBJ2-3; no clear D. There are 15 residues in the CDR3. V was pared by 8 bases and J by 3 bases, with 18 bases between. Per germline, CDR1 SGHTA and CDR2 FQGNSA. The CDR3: CASSQWAPSTDTQYF. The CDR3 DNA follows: TGTGCCAGCTCACAGTGGGCACCTTCAACAGATACGCAGTATTTT.

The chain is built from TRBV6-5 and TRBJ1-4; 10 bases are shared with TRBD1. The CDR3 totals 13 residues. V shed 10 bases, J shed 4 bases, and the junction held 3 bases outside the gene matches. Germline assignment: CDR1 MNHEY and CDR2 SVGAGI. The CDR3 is CATRTGGNEKLFF. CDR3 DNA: TGTGCCACCAGGACAGGGGGTAATGAAAAACTGTTTTTT.